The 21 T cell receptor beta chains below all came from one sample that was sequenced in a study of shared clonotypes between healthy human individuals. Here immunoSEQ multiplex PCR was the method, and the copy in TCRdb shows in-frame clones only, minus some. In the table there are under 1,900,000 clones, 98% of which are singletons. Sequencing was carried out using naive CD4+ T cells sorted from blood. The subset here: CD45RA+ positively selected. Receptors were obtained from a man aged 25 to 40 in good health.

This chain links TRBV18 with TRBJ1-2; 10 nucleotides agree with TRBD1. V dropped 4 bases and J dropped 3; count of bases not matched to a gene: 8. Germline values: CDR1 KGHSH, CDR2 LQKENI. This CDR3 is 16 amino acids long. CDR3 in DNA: TGTGCCAGCTCACAACAGGGACAGGGGAATGACTATGGCTACACCTTC. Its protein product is CASSQQGQGNDYGYTF.

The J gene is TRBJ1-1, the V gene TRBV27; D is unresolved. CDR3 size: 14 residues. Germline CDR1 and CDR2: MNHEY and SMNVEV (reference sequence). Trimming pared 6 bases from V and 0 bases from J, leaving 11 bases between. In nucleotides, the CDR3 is TGTGCCAGCAGGTTAGGGCCATTGAACACTGAAGCTTTCTTT. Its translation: CASRLGPLNTEAFF.

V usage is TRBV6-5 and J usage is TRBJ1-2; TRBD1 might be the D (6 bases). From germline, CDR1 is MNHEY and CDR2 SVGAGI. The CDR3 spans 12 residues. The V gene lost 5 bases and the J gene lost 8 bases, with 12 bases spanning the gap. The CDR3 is CASSTLQGGYTF. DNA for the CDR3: TGTGCCAGCAGTACACTACAGGGCGGCTACACCTTC.

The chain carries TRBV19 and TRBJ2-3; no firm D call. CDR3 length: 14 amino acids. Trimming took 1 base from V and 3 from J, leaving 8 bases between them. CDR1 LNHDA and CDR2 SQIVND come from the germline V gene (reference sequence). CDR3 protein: CASSIGLRTDTQYF. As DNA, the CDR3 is TGTGCCAGTAGTATAGGTCTTCGAACAGATACGCAGTATTTT.

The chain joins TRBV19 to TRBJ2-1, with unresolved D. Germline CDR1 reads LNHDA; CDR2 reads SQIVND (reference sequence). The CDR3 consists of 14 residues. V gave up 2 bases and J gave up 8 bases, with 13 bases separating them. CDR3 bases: TGTGCCAGTAGTATAAGCCGCGCAGGCCATGAGCAGTTCTTC. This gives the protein CASSISRAGHEQFF.

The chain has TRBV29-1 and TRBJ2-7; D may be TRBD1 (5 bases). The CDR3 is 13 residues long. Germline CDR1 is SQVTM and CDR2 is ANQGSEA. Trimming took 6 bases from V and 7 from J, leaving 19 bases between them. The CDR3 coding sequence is TGCAGCGTAGCCCCCGGGCAGGGTGGGGAGCAGTACTTC. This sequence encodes CSVAPGQGGEQYF.

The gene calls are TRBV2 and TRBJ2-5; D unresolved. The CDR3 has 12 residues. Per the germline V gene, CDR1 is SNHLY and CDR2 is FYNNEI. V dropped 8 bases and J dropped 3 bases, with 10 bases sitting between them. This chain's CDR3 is CASSMTEETQYF. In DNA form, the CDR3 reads TGTGCCAGCTCCATGACGGAAGAGACCCAGTACTTC.

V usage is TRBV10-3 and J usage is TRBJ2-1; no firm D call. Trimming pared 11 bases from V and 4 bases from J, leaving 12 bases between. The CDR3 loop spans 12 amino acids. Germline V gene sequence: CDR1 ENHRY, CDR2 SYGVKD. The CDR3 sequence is CAVGSPYNEQFF. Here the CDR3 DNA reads TGTGCCGTCGGTTCTCCGTACAATGAGCAGTTCTTC.

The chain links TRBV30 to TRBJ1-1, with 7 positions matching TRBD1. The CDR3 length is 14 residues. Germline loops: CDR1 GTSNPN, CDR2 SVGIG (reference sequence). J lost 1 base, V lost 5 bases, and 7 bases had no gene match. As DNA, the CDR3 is TGTGCCTGGGGCCCGGGGACAGCGAACACTGAAGCTTTCTTT. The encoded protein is CAWGPGTANTEAFF.

CDR3 DNA: TGTGCCATCACCAGCGGGAGCTCCTACGAGCAGTACTTC. It codes for CAITSGSSYEQYF. V is TRBV10-3 and J is TRBJ2-7, with 8 bases fitting TRBD2. There are 13 residues in the CDR3. Germline V CDR1 and CDR2: ENHRY, SYGVKD. Germline trimming cut 7 bases from V and 0 bases from J; bases unmatched to any gene: 2.

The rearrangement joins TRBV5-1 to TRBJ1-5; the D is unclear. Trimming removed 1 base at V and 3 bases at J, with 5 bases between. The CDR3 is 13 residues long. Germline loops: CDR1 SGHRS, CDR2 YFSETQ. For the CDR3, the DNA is TGCGCCAGCAGCTTGATGCCCAATCAGCCCCAGCATTTT. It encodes CASSLMPNQPQHF.

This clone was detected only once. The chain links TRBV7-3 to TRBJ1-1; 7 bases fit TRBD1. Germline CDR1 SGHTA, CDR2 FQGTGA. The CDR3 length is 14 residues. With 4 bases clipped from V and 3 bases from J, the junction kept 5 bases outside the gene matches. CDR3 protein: CASSSQGTDTEAFF. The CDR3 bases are TGTGCCAGCAGCTCGCAAGGGACAGACACTGAAGCTTTCTTT.

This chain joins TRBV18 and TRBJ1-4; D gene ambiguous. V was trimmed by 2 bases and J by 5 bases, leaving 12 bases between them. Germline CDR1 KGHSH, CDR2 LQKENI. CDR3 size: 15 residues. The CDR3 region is CASSPSSLQNEKLFF. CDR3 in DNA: TGTGCCAGCTCACCAAGTTCCTTGCAAAATGAAAAACTGTTTTTT.

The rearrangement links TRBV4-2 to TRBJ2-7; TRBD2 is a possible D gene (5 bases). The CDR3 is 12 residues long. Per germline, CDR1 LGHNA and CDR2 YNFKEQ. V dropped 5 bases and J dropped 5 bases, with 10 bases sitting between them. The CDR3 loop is CASSLSLDEQYF. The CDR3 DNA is TGTGCCAGCAGCTTGTCACTAGACGAGCAGTACTTC.

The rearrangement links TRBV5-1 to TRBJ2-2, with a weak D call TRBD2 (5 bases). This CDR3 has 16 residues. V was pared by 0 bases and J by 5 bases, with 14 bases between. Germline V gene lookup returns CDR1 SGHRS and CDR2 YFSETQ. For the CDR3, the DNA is TGCGCCAGCAGCTTGGTCGGGTCCCGGGGTACCGGGGAGCTGTTTTTT. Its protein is CASSLVGSRGTGELFF. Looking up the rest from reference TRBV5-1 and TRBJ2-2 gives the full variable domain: KAGVTQTPRYLIKTRGQQVTLSCSPISGHRSVSWYQQTPGQGLQFLFEYFSETQRNKGNFPGRFSGRQFSNSRSEMNVSTLELGDSALYLCASSLVGSRGTGELFFGEGSRLTVL.

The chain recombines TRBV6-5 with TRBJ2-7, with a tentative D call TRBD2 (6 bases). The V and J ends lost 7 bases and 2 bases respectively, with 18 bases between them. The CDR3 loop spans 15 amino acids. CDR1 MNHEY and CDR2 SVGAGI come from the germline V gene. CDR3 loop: CASNTLRGKTYEQYF. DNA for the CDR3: TGTGCCAGCAACACCCTCCGGGGGAAGACCTACGAGCAGTACTTC.

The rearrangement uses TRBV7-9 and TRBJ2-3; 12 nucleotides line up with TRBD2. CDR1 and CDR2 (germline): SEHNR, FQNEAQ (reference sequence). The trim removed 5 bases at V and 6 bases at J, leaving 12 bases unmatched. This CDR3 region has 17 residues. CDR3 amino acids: CASSLINLAGGADTQYF. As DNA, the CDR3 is TGTGCCAGCAGCCTAATAAATCTAGCGGGAGGGGCGGATACGCAGTATTTT.

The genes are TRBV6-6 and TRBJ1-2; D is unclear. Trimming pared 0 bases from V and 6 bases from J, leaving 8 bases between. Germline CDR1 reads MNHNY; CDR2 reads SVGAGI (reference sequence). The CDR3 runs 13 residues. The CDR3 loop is CASSYSGSNGYTF. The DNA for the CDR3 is TGTGCCAGCAGTTACTCGGGGTCCAATGGCTACACCTTC.

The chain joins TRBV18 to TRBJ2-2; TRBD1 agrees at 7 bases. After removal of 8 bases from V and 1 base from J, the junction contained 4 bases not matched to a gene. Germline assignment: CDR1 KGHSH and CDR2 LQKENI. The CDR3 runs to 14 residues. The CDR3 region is CASARDRNTGELFF. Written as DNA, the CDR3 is TGTGCCAGCGCGAGGGACAGGAACACCGGGGAGCTGTTTTTT.

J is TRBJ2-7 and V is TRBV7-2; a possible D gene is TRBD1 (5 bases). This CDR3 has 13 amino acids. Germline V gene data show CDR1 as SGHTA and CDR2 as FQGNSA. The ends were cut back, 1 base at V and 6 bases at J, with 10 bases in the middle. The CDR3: CASSLVWGGEQYF. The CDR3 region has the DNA TGTGCCAGCAGCTTAGTTTGGGGCGGCGAGCAGTACTTC.

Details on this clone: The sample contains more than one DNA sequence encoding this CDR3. The CDR3 region is CASSQVLNEKLFF. The DNA for the CDR3 is TGCGCCAGCAGCCAAGTACTGAATGAAAAACTGTTTTTT. The rearrangement links TRBV4-1 to TRBJ1-4, with unresolved D. Germline CDR1 reads MGHRA; CDR2 reads YSYEKL. Between the trimmed V and J ends, which lost 1 base and 5 bases, there was a span of 5 bases. CDR3 length equals 13 residues.